Below are 25 T cell receptor beta chains sequenced from a single sample in a study of neurological immune-mediated disorders. Each CDR3 protein is one row after TCRdb ran MiXCR on the 5' RACE reads. The data show fewer than 30,000 distinct CDR3 sequences, with roughly 7% seen just once and approximately 4.8% held by the top ten. The sample consisted of PBMCs. Every receptor here comes from a woman aged 40 to 50 in good health.

This clonotype was observed at least ten times. The V and J genes are TRBV20-1 and TRBJ2-7, with a tentative D call TRBD2 (7 bases). The V gene lost 5 bases and the J gene lost 0 bases, with 11 bases spanning the gap. Germline V lookup: CDR1 DFQATT, CDR2 SNEGSKA (reference sequence). This CDR3 is built from 13 residues. The CDR3 reads CSALRGGSYEQYF. The CDR3 DNA reads TGCAGTGCTCTTAGGGGGGGCTCCTACGAGCAGTACTTC.

This clonotype was seen ten or more times. This sequence joins TRBV7-8 and TRBJ1-2; 7 positions match TRBD1. The CDR3 is 14 residues long. The trim removed 5 bases at V and 4 bases at J, leaving 7 bases unmatched. Germline-derived CDR1 and CDR2 are SGHVS and FQNEAQ. The CDR3 bases are TGTGCCAGCAGCGCTGTCAGGGGGACCTATGGCTACACCTTC. Encoded protein: CASSAVRGTYGYTF.

This clonotype came up many times. V gene TRBV7-7 combines with J gene TRBJ2-5; 8 bases are shared with TRBD2. V was clipped by 3 bases and J by 3 bases; unmatched bases: 9. Germline CDR1 and CDR2: SSHAT and FNYEAQ (reference sequence). CDR3 length: 16 residues. The CDR3 here is CASSFPLTGGKETQYF. The DNA for the CDR3 is TGTGCCAGCAGCTTCCCCCTGACGGGAGGGAAAGAGACCCAGTACTTC.

This clonotype was counted at least ten times. V and J are TRBV14 and TRBJ1-4, with a tentative D call TRBD1 (5 bases). Germline V gives CDR1 SGHDN, CDR2 FVKESK. The ends were cut back, 0 bases at V and 3 bases at J, with 17 bases in the middle. The CDR3 is made up of 18 amino acids. In nucleotides, the CDR3 is TGTGCCAGCAGCCAAGACCTACCGGGACCGCGGGCTAATGAAAAACTGTTTTTT. Translated, it gives CASSQDLPGPRANEKLFF.

This clonotype showed up many times. The chain is built from TRBV5-1 and TRBJ2-2, with 8 bases lining up with TRBD2. The CDR3 has 18 amino acids. Germline V gene lookup returns CDR1 SGHRS and CDR2 YFSETQ. The V gene end was trimmed by 4 bases and the J gene end by 5 bases; junction bases not matched to a gene: 16. The CDR3 DNA sequence: TGCGCCAGCAGCCGGCGTTTGCGGGAGGCAACGGGAACCGGGGAGCTGTTTTTT. Translation: CASSRRLREATGTGELFF.

This clonotype occurred many times. The chain combines TRBV14 with TRBJ1-1; 12 nucleotides line up with TRBD1. The CDR3 covers 18 residues. Trimming took 4 bases from V and 1 from J; bases not matched to a gene: 10. Germline lookup yields CDR1 SGHDN and CDR2 FVKESK. CDR3 sequence (DNA): TGTGCCAGCAGCCCTATACCGGGACAGGGGGCGGCGAACACTGAAGCTTTCTTT. Translated: CASSPIPGQGAANTEAFF.

This clonotype has at least ten counts. The rearrangement joins TRBV19 to TRBJ2-7; 13 bases agree with TRBD2. This CDR3 has 17 residues. CDR1 and CDR2 from the germline V gene are LNHDA and SQIVND (reference sequence). V lost 3 bases to trimming and J lost 1 base; unmatched junction nucleotides: 6. The CDR3 protein is CASSIATSGRPSYEQYF. For the CDR3, the DNA is TGTGCCAGTAGTATCGCGACTAGCGGGAGGCCTTCCTACGAGCAGTACTTC. Filled out from reference TRBV19 and TRBJ2-7, the complete variable domain reads DGGITQSPKYLFRKEGQNVTLSCEQNLNHDAMYWYRQDPGQGLRLIYYSQIVNDFQKGDIAEGYSVSREKKESFPLTVTSAQKNPTAFYLCASSIATSGRPSYEQYFGPGTRLTVT.

This clonotype was seen many times. The V gene is TRBV10-3, the J gene TRBJ2-5; D uncertain. The V and J ends lost 6 bases and 4 bases respectively, with 6 bases between them. This CDR3 spans 11 amino acids. From germline, CDR1 is ENHRY and CDR2 SYGVKD. The CDR3 DNA follows: TGTGCCATCAGCGACATAGAGACCCAGTACTTC. Amino acid sequence: CAISDIETQYF.

This clonotype was counted many times. The rearrangement links TRBV5-1 to TRBJ1-1, with a tentative D call TRBD1 (6 bases). Looked up from germline, CDR1 is SGHRS and CDR2 is YFSETQ. This CDR3 is built from 17 residues. Trimming took off 0 bases at V and 5 bases at J, with 20 bases between the two ends. In nucleotides, the CDR3 is TGCGCCAGCAGCTTGGGGGGGACAAGGACCACAGGGACTGAAGCTTTCTTT. It codes for CASSLGGTRTTGTEAFF.

Many counts were recorded for this clonotype. CDR3 region: CASSQVRGDEQYF. The CDR3 DNA is TGTGCCAGCAGCCAAGTACGTGGTGACGAGCAGTACTTC. The rearrangement links TRBV4-2 to TRBJ2-7; no firm D call. The length of the CDR3 is 13 residues. V dropped 1 base and J dropped 5 bases, with 9 bases sitting between them. Germline CDR1 reads LGHNA; CDR2 reads YNFKEQ.

In this sample, this clonotype is medium-sized. The V and J genes are TRBV6-5 and TRBJ2-1, with 15 bases fitting TRBD2. V was clipped by 5 bases and J by 7 bases; unmatched bases: 6. Per germline, CDR1 MNHEY and CDR2 SVGAGI. CDR3 length: 16 amino acids. The CDR3: CASSQPGTSGRNEQFF. For the CDR3, the DNA is TGTGCCAGCAGTCAACCCGGGACTAGCGGGAGGAATGAGCAGTTCTTC.

This clonotype rates as medium-sized (0.01 to 0.1%). V and J are TRBV5-1 and TRBJ1-4, with D hard to call. This CDR3 has 16 amino acids. Germline CDR1 is SGHRS and CDR2 is YFSETQ. V lost 2 bases, J lost 0 bases, and 11 bases lay in between. CDR3 amino acids: CASSLGQAATNEKLFF. CDR3 coding DNA: TGCGCCAGCAGCTTAGGGCAGGCTGCAACTAATGAAAAACTGTTTTTT.

The table lists this clonotype with many counts. The chain couples TRBV29-1 to TRBJ1-2; a weak D match, TRBD1 (5 bases). Trimming shortened V by 1 base and J by 10 bases, and 16 bases separated the two germline ends. The CDR3 loop spans 13 amino acids. CDR1 is SQVTM and CDR2 is ANQGSEA in the germline V gene. This CDR3 is CSVEAGTRFDYTF. The CDR3, as DNA: TGCAGCGTTGAAGCCGGGACCAGGTTTGACTACACCTTC.

This clonotype has a count of ten or more. This chain connects TRBV5-1 to TRBJ2-5, with TRBD2 matching over 11 bases. This CDR3 contains 18 residues. Germline lookup yields CDR1 SGHRS and CDR2 YFSETQ. The V and J ends lost 4 bases and 4 bases, in that order; junction bases with no gene match: 15. The CDR3 DNA sequence: TGCGCCAGCAGCATCGGGACTAGCGGACGAAACAGGGTAGAGACCCAGTACTTC. Protein sequence: CASSIGTSGRNRVETQYF.

The table lists this clonotype with many counts. V and J are TRBV20-1 and TRBJ2-5; D gene unclear. The CDR3 covers 13 residues. CDR1 is DFQATT and CDR2 is SNEGSKA in the germline V gene (reference sequence). V gave up 0 bases and J gave up 4 bases, with 9 bases separating them. CDR3 protein: CSARDPLRETQYF. CDR3 in DNA: TGCAGTGCTAGAGACCCCCTGCGAGAGACCCAGTACTTC.

In its sample, this clonotype was seen many times. This sequence joins TRBV5-6 and TRBJ2-1; TRBD1 is a possible D gene (6 bases). CDR1 and CDR2 from the germline V gene are SGHDT and YYEEEE. The CDR3 is 14 residues long. V was shortened by 4 bases and J by 11 bases, with 19 bases between the two germline ends. Here the CDR3 DNA reads TGTGCCAGCAGCCTGGGGGCGCTTCCGAGTAAGCAGTTCTTC. It translates to CASSLGALPSKQFF.

There are many counts of this clonotype. This chain uses TRBV5-1 with TRBJ2-7, with no clear D. This CDR3 contains 14 residues. Germline CDR1 SGHRS, CDR2 YFSETQ. V was clipped by 3 bases and J by 6 bases, with 16 bases between them. The CDR3 nucleotides are TGCGCCAGCAGCTCAGGAGTTAGGGAACGCGAGCAGTACTTC. Amino acids: CASSSGVREREQYF.

This clonotype was detected many times. V usage is TRBV20-1 and J usage is TRBJ1-5; maybe TRBD1 (6 bases). Trimming shortened V by 0 bases and J by 0 bases, and 12 bases separated the two germline ends. This CDR3 spans 16 amino acids. CDR1 is DFQATT and CDR2 is SNEGSKA in the germline V gene (reference sequence). The CDR3 DNA reads as TGCAGTGCTAGAGATAGAGGCAGGGGTAGCAATCAGCCCCAGCATTTT. Translation gives CSARDRGRGSNQPQHF.

At least ten counts were recorded for this clonotype. The chain has TRBV20-1 and TRBJ2-3, with 9 bases matching TRBD2. The CDR3 loop spans 16 amino acids. Germline V CDR1 and CDR2: DFQATT, SNEGSKA (reference sequence). The V and J ends lost 0 bases and 4 bases, in that order; junction bases with no gene match: 8. The chain's CDR3 is CSARDRASGDSDTQYF. The DNA for the CDR3 is TGCAGTGCTAGAGATCGGGCTAGCGGGGACTCAGATACGCAGTATTTT.

The table lists this clonotype with many counts. The chain is built from TRBV7-8 and TRBJ1-1, with 10 bases matching TRBD1. CDR1 is SGHVS, CDR2 FQNEAQ, per germline. V lost 5 bases, J lost 2 bases, and 11 bases stayed unmatched. The CDR3 is made up of 17 amino acids. CDR3 in DNA: TGTGCCAGCAGCGCGCGGACAGGGGGGTTGTCAAACACTGAAGCTTTCTTT. Translating gives CASSARTGGLSNTEAFF.

There are many counts of this clonotype. The chain links TRBV20-1 to TRBJ2-7, with a tentative D call TRBD2 (6 bases). The V and J ends lost 4 bases and 3 bases respectively, with 16 bases between them. CDR3 size: 14 residues. CDR1 DFQATT and CDR2 SNEGSKA come from the germline V gene (reference sequence). The CDR3: CSAISRDLLYEQYF. The DNA for the CDR3 is TGCAGTGCTATCAGCCGGGACTTACTCTACGAGCAGTACTTC.

This clonotype was detected ten times or more. The chain links TRBV20-1 to TRBJ1-2; 9 nucleotides align to TRBD1. Germline CDR1 DFQATT, CDR2 SNEGSKA (reference sequence). With 6 bases clipped from V and 0 bases from J, the junction kept 8 bases outside the gene matches. This CDR3 has 15 amino acids. CDR3 region: CSAPRTGASNYGYTF. CDR3 coding DNA: TGCAGTGCACCGCGGACAGGGGCGTCTAACTATGGCTACACCTTC.

This clonotype was counted only a few times. The chain has TRBV7-9 and TRBJ2-7; 8 bases fit TRBD2. V was pared by 0 bases and J by 5 bases, with 6 bases of the junction left unmatched. Germline V gene data show CDR1 as SEHNR and CDR2 as FQNEAQ (reference sequence). This CDR3 region has 15 residues. CDR3 sequence: CASSLAGPSGHEQYF. Here the CDR3 DNA reads TGTGCCAGCAGCTTAGCGGGGCCTAGCGGGCACGAGCAGTACTTC.

This clonotype was seen ten or more times. The chain has TRBV5-1 and TRBJ1-2, with 7 bases matching TRBD1. The CDR3 spans 17 residues. Germline trimming cut 4 bases from V and 4 bases from J; bases unmatched to any gene: 16. From germline, CDR1 is SGHRS and CDR2 YFSETQ. CDR3 protein: CASSPGIRQTGFYGYTF. The DNA for the CDR3 is TGCGCCAGCAGCCCAGGAATTCGACAGACAGGGTTCTATGGCTACACCTTC.

This clonotype was counted many times. This sequence joins TRBV11-1 and TRBJ1-1; 12 bases are a match to TRBD1. With 5 bases clipped from V and 4 bases from J, the junction kept 8 bases outside the gene matches. CDR1 is SGHAT and CDR2 is FQDESV in the germline V gene (reference sequence). The CDR3 is 16 residues long. CDR3 sequence: CASSDRDRGLVTEAFF. In nucleotides, the CDR3 is TGTGCCAGCAGCGACCGGGACAGGGGGCTGGTCACTGAAGCTTTCTTT.